This record covers a single T cell receptor (beta chain). There is no known antigen for this receptor. The record has no base qualities; no much larger clone is one base away. This record comes from a study of T cell responses to AZD1222 COVID-19 vaccine listed by TCRdb under 2021. Concerning the study at large: Because spike-specific TCR depth and breadth did not differ between the two schedules, AZD1222 recipients who got a second dose at roughly 4 weeks were pooled with those who got a second dose at roughly 12 weeks. TCR sequencing was performed for about 240 trial participants, of whom about 200 were given two doses of AZD1222 and around 26 were given two doses of MenACWY control vaccine. Enrollment into the trials was organized by age into subgroups of 18-55, 56-69 and 70-plus years, and those subgroups contained roughly 150, 30 and 60 TCR-sequenced participants, respectively.

The time point label on this specimen signifies: baseline before first vaccination. Samples from vaccinated people were obtained from the UK trials COV001 and COV002, which included a single-blind randomized controlled phase 2/3 trial of AZD1222 (ChAdOx1 nCoV-19) in healthy adults. Trial participant PBMC samples were collected at day 0 and day 28 after the second dose for TCRbeta chain sequencing. Findings and caveats that apply to the study as a whole: Because no day 14 peak-response samples were available, the repertoires could be characterized only after the peak T cell response. Conclusions about previously exposed vaccinees were limited because only a handful of AZD1222 recipients were SARS-CoV-2 seropositive at baseline. The whole spike protein was spanned by vaccine-associated CD4 TCRs, and dominant responses were seen in regions 160-218 and 743-854. Participants were mostly white British, with more females than males. The authors suggested clonal diversity may have been underestimated. Reportedly, close to half of the unique spike-specific TCRs recognized epitopes lying outside the regions that are mutated in the B.1.351 and B.1.1.7 variants. In the small 56-69-year group, the increase in depth fell short of significance, most likely because of low power. Spike-specific TCR breadth and depth rose significantly after two AZD1222 doses compared with day 0 and with MenACWY recipients.

The CDR3 regions of human TCRbeta chains were analyzed by immunosequencing. The published analysis was carried out like this. TCRs in the repertoires were compared against a reference library of SARS-CoV-2-specific TCRs that had been generated with the MIRA antigen-specificity platform. Breadth was defined as the fraction of unique TCRs that were SARS-CoV-2-associated, and depth was defined as the fraction of total T cells that were SARS-CoV-2-associated. Using the MIRA data, each spike-specific TCR was mapped to the spike region that the TCR reacts to and placed in a CD4 or CD8 class. Log10-transformed breadth and depth values were compared by one-way ANOVA with Sidak's multiple comparisons tests. TCRdb retrieved this table from immuneACCESS and kept in-frame rearrangements only. Not all clones are present; in checked studies, unresolved V genes account for under half, and no reason is known for the remainder. The V and J calls and clone size were taken over from that table, and D and trimming were inferred from the DNA. The sample includes roughly 55,000 clones, with approximately 90% observed a single time. The ten largest clones capture 3.5% to 4% of the sample.

The germline V and J ends show losses of 4 bases and 8 bases respectively, and no gene match explains 5 bases of the junction. The CDR1 and CDR2 encoded by the germline V gene are MRHNA and SNTAGT. There are 15 amino acids in the CDR3, from cysteine to phenylalanine inclusive. Only the CDR3 part of the read is kept: 45 bases, read in frame from the first base. This sample comprised peripheral blood, obtained on day 0 of AZD1222 vaccination. The sequence was obtained from an adult in good health. The chain is encoded by TRBV6-4 joined to TRBJ2-1, and 13 junction bases match TRBD2. The encoded CDR3 is CASSGTSGGADEQFF. The sequenced DNA is TGTGCCAGCAGTGGCACTAGCGGGGGGGCCGATGAGCAGTTCTTC.